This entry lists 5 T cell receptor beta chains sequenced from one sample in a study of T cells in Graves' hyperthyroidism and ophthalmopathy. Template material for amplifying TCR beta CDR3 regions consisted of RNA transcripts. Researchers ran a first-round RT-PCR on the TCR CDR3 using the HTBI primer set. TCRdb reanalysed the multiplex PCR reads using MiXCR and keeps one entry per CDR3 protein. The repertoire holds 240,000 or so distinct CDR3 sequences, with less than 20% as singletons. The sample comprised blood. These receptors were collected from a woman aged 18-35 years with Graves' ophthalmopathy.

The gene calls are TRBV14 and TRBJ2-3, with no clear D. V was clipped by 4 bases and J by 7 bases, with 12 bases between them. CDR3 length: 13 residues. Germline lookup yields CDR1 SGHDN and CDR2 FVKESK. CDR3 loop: CASSPGVGYTQYF. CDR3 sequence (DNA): TGTGCCAGCAGCCCAGGAGTAGGGTATACGCAGTATTTT. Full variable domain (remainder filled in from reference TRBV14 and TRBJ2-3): EAGVTQFPSHSVIEKGQTVTLRCDPISGHDNLYWYRRVMGKEIKFLLHFVKESKQDESGMPNNRFLAERTGGTYSTLKVQPAELEDSGVYFCASSPGVGYTQYFGPGTRLTVL.

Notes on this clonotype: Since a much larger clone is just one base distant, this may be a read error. DNA of the CDR3: TGTGCCAGCAGTCCCGGGACAGGGGGCCCAGATACGCAGTATTTT. This codes for CASSPGTGGPDTQYF. V gene TRBV28 combines with J gene TRBJ2-3, with 12 bases lining up with TRBD1. This CDR3 comprises 15 residues. CDR1 and CDR2 (germline): MDHEN, SYDVKM. V shed 5 bases, J shed 4 bases, and the junction held 4 bases outside the gene matches.

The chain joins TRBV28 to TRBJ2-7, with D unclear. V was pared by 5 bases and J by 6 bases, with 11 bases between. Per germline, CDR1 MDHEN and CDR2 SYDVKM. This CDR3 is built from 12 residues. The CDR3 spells CASSPRAGEQYF. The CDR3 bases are TGTGCCAGCAGTCCCCGGGCCGGCGAGCAGTACTTC.

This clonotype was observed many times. DNA of the CDR3: TGCGCCAGCAGCCAAGATACCACTAGTAGCTCCTACAATGAGCAGTTCTTC. This sequence encodes CASSQDTTSSSYNEQFF. This sequence joins TRBV4-3 and TRBJ2-1; D might be TRBD2 (5 bases). V lost 0 bases and J lost 0, with 12 bases in between. The CDR3 length is 17 residues. Germline values: CDR1 LGHNA, CDR2 YSLEER.

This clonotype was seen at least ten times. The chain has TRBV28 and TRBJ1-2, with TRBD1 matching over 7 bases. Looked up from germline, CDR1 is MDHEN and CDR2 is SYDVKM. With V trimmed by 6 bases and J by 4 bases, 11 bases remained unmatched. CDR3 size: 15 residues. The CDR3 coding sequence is TGTGCCAGCAGCCAGACCGACAGGGCGCCCTATGGCTACACCTTC. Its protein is CASSQTDRAPYGYTF.